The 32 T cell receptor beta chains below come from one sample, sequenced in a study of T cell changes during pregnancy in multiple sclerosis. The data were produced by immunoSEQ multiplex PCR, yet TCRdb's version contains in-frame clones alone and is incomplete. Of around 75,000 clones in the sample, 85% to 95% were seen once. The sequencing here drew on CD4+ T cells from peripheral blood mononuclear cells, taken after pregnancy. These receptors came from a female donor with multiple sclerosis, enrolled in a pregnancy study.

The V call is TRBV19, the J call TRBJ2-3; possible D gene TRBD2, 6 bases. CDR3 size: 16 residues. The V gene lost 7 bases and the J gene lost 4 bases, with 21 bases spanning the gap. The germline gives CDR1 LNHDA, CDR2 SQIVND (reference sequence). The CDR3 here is CASKRDAGSRADTQYF. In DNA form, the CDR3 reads TGTGCCAGTAAAAGGGACGCCGGGAGTAGGGCAGATACGCAGTATTTT.

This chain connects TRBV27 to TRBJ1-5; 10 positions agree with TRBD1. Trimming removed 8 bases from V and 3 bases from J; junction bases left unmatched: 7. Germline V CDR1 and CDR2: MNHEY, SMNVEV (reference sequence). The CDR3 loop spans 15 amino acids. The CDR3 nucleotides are TGTGCCAGCCAACGGGACAGGGGTTCCAATCAGCCCCAGCATTTT. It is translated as CASQRDRGSNQPQHF.

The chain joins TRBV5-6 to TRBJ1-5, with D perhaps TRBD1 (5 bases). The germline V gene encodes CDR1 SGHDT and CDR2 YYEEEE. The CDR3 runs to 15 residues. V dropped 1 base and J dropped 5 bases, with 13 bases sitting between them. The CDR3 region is CASSLRPGWDQPQHF. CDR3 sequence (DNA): TGTGCCAGCAGCTTGAGGCCAGGGTGGGATCAGCCCCAGCATTTT.

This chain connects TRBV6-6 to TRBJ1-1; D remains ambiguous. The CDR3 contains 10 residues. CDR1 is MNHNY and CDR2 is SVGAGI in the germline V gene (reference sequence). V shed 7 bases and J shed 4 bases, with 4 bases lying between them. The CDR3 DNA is TGTGCCAGCACCGGCACTGAAGCTTTCTTT. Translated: CASTGTEAFF.

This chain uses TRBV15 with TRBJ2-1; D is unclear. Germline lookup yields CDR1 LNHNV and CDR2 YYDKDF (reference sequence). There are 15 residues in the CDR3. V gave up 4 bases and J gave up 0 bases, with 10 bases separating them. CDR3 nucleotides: TGTGCCACCAGCAAGACTGGTAGCTCCTACAATGAGCAGTTCTTC. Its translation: CATSKTGSSYNEQFF.

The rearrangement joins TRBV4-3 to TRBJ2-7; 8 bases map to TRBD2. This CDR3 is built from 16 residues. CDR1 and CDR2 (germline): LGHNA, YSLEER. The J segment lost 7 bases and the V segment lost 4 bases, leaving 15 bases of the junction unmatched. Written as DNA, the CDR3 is TGCGCCAGCAGCCCCCAAGCGGGGGCGCGGGTGGGGGAGCAGTACTTC. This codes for CASSPQAGARVGEQYF.

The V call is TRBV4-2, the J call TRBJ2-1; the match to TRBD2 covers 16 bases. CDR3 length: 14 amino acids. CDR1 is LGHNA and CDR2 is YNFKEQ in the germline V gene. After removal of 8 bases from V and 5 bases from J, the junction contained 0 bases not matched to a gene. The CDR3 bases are TGTGCCAGCGGGACTAGCGGGAGGGACAATGAGCAGTTCTTC. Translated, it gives CASGTSGRDNEQFF.

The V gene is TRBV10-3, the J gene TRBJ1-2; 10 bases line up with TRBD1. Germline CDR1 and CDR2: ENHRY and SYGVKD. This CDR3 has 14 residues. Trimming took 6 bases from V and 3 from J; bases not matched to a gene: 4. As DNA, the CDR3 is TGTGCCATCAGGGGGACAGGGGAATACTATGGCTACACCTTC. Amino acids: CAIRGTGEYYGYTF.

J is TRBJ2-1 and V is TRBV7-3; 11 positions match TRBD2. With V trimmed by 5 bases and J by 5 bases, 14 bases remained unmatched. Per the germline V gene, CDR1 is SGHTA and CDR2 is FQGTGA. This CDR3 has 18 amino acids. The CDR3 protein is CASSLRPRLAGLNNEQFF. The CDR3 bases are TGTGCCAGCAGCCTCCGCCCCAGACTAGCGGGGCTGAACAATGAGCAGTTCTTC.

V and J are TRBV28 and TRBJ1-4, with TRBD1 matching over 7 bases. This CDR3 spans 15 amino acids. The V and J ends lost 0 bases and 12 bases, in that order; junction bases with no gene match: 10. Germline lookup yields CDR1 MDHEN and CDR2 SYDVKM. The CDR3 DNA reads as TGTGCCAGCAGTTTATGGTCAAAATACAGGGGAGAACTGTTTTTT. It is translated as CASSLWSKYRGELFF.

CDR3 nucleotides: TGTGCCAGCAGTTTAACAGGGGGACCCCAATATGAGCAGTTCTTC. Residues: CASSLTGGPQYEQFF. The chain links TRBV28 to TRBJ2-1, with 8 bases identical to TRBD1. CDR3 length: 15 amino acids. Germline values: CDR1 MDHEN, CDR2 SYDVKM. Trimming removed 2 bases from V and 8 bases from J; junction bases left unmatched: 8.

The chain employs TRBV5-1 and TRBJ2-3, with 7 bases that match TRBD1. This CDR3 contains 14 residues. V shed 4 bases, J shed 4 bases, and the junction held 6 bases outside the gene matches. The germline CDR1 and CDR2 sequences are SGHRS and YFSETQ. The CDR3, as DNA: TGCGCCAGCAGCCTGGACAGGATAGCAGATACGCAGTATTTT. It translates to CASSLDRIADTQYF.

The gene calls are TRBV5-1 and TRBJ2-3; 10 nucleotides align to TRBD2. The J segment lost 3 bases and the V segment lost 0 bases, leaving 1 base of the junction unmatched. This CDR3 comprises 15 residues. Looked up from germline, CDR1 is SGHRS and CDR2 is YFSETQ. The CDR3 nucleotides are TGCGCCAGCAGCTTGGGGACTAGCGGAACAGATACGCAGTATTTT. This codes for CASSLGTSGTDTQYF.

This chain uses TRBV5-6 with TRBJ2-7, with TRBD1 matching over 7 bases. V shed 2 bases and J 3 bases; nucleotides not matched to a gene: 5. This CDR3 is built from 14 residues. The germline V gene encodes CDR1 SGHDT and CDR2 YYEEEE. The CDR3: CASSLQGINYEQYF. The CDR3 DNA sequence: TGTGCCAGCAGCTTACAGGGGATCAACTACGAGCAGTACTTC.

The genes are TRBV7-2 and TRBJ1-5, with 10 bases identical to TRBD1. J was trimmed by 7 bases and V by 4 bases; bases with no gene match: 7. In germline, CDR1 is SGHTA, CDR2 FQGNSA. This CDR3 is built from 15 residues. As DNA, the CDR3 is TGTGCCAGCAGCTACGACAGGGGGCGAATACAGCCCCAGCATTTT. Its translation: CASSYDRGRIQPQHF.

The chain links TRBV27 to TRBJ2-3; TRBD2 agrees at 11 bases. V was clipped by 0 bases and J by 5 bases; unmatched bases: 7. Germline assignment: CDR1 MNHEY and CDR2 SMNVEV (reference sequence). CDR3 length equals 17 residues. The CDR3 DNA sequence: TGTGCCAGCAGTTTATCTAGCGGGAGGGCCCCCGGAGATACGCAGTATTTT. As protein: CASSLSSGRAPGDTQYF.

CDR3 in DNA: TGTGCCAGCAGCGCGACAGGGAGCCCCAATCAGCCCCAGCATTTT. Its translation is CASSATGSPNQPQHF. The chain combines TRBV11-2 with TRBJ1-5; TRBD1 aligns across 7 bases. Trimming took 5 bases from V and 3 from J; bases not matched to a gene: 7. The germline CDR1 and CDR2 sequences are SGHAT and FQNNGV. The CDR3 spans 15 residues.

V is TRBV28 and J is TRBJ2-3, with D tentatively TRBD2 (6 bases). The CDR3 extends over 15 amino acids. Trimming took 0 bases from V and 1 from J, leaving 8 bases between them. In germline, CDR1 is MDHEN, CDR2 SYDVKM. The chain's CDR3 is CASSLWGGGTDTQYF. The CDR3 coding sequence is TGTGCCAGCAGTTTATGGGGCGGGGGCACAGATACGCAGTATTTT.

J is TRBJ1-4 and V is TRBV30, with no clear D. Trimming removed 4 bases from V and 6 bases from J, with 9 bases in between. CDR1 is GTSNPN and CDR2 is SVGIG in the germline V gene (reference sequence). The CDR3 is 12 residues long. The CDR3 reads CAWMWGDEKLFF. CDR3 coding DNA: TGTGCCTGGATGTGGGGAGATGAAAAACTGTTTTTT.

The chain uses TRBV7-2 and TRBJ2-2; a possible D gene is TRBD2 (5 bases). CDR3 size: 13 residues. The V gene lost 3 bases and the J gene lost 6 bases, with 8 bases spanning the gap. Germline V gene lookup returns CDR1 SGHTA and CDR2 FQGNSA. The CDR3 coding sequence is TGTGCCAGCAGCTTGCTAGCCTCCGGGGAGCTGTTTTTT. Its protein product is CASSLLASGELFF. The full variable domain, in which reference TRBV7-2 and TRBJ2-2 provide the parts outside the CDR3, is GAGVSQSPSNKVTEKGKDVELRCDPISGHTALYWYRQSLGQGLEFLIYFQGNSAPDKSGLPSDRFSAERTGGSVSTLTIQRTQQEDSAVYLCASSLLASGELFFGEGSRLTVL.

This CDR3 reads CASSPADQINEQFF. Here the CDR3 DNA reads TGTGCCAGCAGCCCCGCGGATCAAATCAATGAGCAGTTCTTC. This chain uses TRBV7-6 with TRBJ2-1; unclear D gene. Germline values: CDR1 SGHVS, CDR2 FNYEAQ. The CDR3 runs to 14 residues. V lost 5 bases, J lost 6 bases, and 14 bases lay in between.

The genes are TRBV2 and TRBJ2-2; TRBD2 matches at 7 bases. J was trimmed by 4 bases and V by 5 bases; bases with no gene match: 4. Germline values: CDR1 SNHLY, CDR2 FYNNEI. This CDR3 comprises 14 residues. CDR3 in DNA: TGTGCCAGCAGTAGGGACTACGTCACCGGGGAGCTGTTTTTT. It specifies CASSRDYVTGELFF.

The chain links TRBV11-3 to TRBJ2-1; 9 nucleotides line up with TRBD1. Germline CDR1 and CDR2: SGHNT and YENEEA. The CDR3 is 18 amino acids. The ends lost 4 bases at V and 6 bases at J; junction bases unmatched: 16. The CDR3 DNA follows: TGTGCCAGCAGCTCTGGGTCGGGGAACAGGGGGCGTGTCAATGAGCAGTTCTTC. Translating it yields CASSSGSGNRGRVNEQFF.

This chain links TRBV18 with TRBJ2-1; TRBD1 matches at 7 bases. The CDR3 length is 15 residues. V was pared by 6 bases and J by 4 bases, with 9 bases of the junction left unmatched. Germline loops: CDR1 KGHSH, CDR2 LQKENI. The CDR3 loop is CASSLEGTDYNEQFF. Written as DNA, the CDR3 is TGTGCCAGCTCCCTCGAGGGGACAGATTACAATGAGCAGTTCTTC.

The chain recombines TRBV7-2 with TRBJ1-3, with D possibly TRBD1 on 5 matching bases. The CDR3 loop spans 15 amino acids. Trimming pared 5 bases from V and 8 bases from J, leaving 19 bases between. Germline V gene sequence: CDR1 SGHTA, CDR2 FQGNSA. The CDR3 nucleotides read TGTGCCAGCAGCCTATCGGGCATGGGGGGGGACACCATATATTTT. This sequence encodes CASSLSGMGGDTIYF.

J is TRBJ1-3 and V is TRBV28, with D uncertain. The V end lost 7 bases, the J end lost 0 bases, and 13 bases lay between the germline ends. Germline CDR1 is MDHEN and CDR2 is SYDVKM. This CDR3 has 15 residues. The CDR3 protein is CASTSGDLSGNTIYF. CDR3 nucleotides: TGTGCCAGCACCTCAGGCGACCTCTCTGGAAACACCATATATTTT. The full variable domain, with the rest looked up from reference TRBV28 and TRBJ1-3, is DVKVTQSSRYLVKRTGEKVFLECVQDMDHENMFWYRQDPGLGLRLIYFSYDVKMKEKGDIPEGYSVSREKKERFSLILESASTNQTSMYLCASTSGDLSGNTIYFGEGSWLTVV.

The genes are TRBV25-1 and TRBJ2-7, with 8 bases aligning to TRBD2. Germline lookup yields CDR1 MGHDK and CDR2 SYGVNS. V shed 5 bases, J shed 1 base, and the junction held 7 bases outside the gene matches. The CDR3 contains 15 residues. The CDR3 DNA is TGTGCCAGCAGTACCTCAACGGGGGGGTCCTACGAGCAGTACTTC. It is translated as CASSTSTGGSYEQYF.

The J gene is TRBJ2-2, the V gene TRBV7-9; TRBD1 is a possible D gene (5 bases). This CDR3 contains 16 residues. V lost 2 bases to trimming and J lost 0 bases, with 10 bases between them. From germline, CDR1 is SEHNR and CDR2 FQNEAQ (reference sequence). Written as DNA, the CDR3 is TGTGCCAGCAGCTTAAAGCCAGGGCCGAACACCGGGGAGCTGTTTTTT. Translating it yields CASSLKPGPNTGELFF.

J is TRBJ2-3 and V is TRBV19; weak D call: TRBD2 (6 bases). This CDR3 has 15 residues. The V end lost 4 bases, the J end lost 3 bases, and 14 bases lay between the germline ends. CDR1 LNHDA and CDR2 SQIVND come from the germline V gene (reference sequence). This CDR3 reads CASSNPMGGTDTQYF. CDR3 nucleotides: TGTGCCAGTAGTAACCCTATGGGGGGAACAGATACGCAGTATTTT.

The CDR3: CASTLVPGQGSSGANVLTF. CDR3 coding DNA: TGTGCCAGTACCCTGGTCCCGGGACAGGGAAGCTCTGGGGCCAACGTCCTGACTTTC. The chain is built from TRBV19 and TRBJ2-6, with 9 bases matching TRBD1. V dropped 7 bases and J dropped 0; count of bases not matched to a gene: 13. The CDR3 spans 19 residues. Germline V lookup: CDR1 LNHDA, CDR2 SQIVND (reference sequence).

CDR3 protein: CASSSQGGGIGYTF. The CDR3 region has the DNA TGTGCCAGCAGTTCTCAAGGGGGTGGTATTGGCTACACCTTC. J is TRBJ1-2 and V is TRBV27; tentatively, D is TRBD1 (6 bases). Trimming pared 4 bases from V and 7 bases from J, leaving 16 bases between. Germline V gene data show CDR1 as MNHEY and CDR2 as SMNVEV (reference sequence). This CDR3 region has 14 residues.

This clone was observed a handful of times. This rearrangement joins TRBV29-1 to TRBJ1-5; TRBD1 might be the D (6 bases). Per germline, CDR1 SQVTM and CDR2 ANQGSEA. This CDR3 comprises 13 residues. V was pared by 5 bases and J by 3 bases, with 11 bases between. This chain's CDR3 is CSVQQGPNQPQHF. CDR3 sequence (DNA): TGCAGCGTTCAACAGGGCCCCAATCAGCCCCAGCATTTT.